Below, 7 T cell receptor beta chains from the same sample are listed, as sequenced in a study of somatic mutations in cytotoxic T cells in rheumatoid arthritis. The table came from immunoSEQ multiplex PCR; TCRdb's copy has only in-frame clones and leaves some out. The sample lists roughly 20,000 clones, around four fifths seen once, with roughly 23% in the top ten. Sequencing was carried out using CD8+ T cells sorted from blood. These receptors were taken from a woman aged 55 to 70 in good health.

The genes are TRBV6-5 and TRBJ1-1; no definite D call. Trimming left V 4 bases short and J 4 bases short, with 19 bases between. CDR1 and CDR2 (germline): MNHEY, SVGAGI. The CDR3 runs 16 residues. The CDR3, as DNA: TGTGCCAGCAGTTTTACCGAAGGACCGACTTTCACTGAAGCTTTCTTT. It translates to CASSFTEGPTFTEAFF.

The chain combines TRBV9 with TRBJ2-1; TRBD1 is a possible D gene (7 bases). Germline CDR1 and CDR2: SGDLS and YYNGEE. Deletions cut 0 bases from V and 5 bases from J, with 15 bases between. The CDR3 totals 16 residues. The CDR3 nucleotides are TGTGCCAGCAGCGTAGGTCTGGGCAGGGGGGACAATGAGCAGTTCTTC. Translating gives CASSVGLGRGDNEQFF. Supplemented by reference TRBV9 and TRBJ2-1, the full variable domain reads DSGVTQTPKHLITATGQRVTLRCSPRSGDLSVYWYQQSLDQGLQFLIQYYNGEERAKGNILERFSAQQFPDLHSELNLSSLELGDSALYFCASSVGLGRGDNEQFFGPGTRLTVL.

The rearrangement joins TRBV9 to TRBJ2-7, with 8 bases that match TRBD2. The CDR3 consists of 15 residues. Germline CDR1 and CDR2: SGDLS and YYNGEE. The ends lost 4 bases at V and 4 bases at J; junction bases unmatched: 10. The CDR3 spells CASSPGSGGGYEQYF. The CDR3 DNA is TGTGCCAGCAGCCCCGGGAGCGGGGGAGGTTACGAGCAGTACTTC. Combining the CDR3 with reference TRBV9 and TRBJ2-7 gives the whole variable domain DSGVTQTPKHLITATGQRVTLRCSPRSGDLSVYWYQQSLDQGLQFLIQYYNGEERAKGNILERFSAQQFPDLHSELNLSSLELGDSALYFCASSPGSGGGYEQYFGPGTRLTVT.

The chain joins TRBV7-9 to TRBJ2-7; D is uncertain. CDR1 and CDR2 from the germline V gene are SEHNR and FQNEAQ (reference sequence). The CDR3 runs to 14 residues. The V end was cut by 2 bases, the J end by 3 bases, with 11 bases between. CDR3 coding DNA: TGTGCCAGCAGCTTAAGGGCAGGAATCTACGAGCAGTACTTC. Its protein is CASSLRAGIYEQYF.

The chain links TRBV19 to TRBJ1-5; tentatively, D is TRBD1 (5 bases). V gave up 8 bases and J gave up 0 bases, with 14 bases separating them. This CDR3 region has 15 residues. The germline gives CDR1 LNHDA, CDR2 SQIVND (reference sequence). In DNA form, the CDR3 reads TGTGCCAGTCGGCCGGGACGATATAGCAATCAGCCCCAGCATTTT. Its translation is CASRPGRYSNQPQHF.

The rearrangement links TRBV5-4 to TRBJ2-7; TRBD1 matches 7 bases. The J segment lost 4 bases and the V segment lost 3 bases, leaving 10 bases of the junction unmatched. The CDR3 spans 15 residues. The germline CDR1 and CDR2 sequences are SGHNT and YYREEE (reference sequence). The CDR3 protein is CASSSPVTGHYEQYF. Written as DNA, the CDR3 is TGTGCCAGCAGCTCTCCCGTGACAGGGCATTACGAGCAGTACTTC. Complete variable domain (other parts from reference TRBV5-4 and TRBJ2-7): ETGVTQSPTHLIKTRGQQVTLRCSSQSGHNTVSWYQQALGQGPQFIFQYYREEENGRGNFPPRFSGLQFPNYSSELNVNALELDDSALYLCASSSPVTGHYEQYFGPGTRLTVT.

The chain employs TRBV5-6 and TRBJ1-5; D is undetermined. The CDR3 is 13 residues long. Trimming cost V 1 base and J 0 bases, with 2 bases left between them. CDR1 and CDR2 (germline): SGHDT, YYEEEE. The CDR3 DNA reads as TGTGCCAGCAGCTTGAATAGCAATCAGCCCCAGCATTTT. It is translated as CASSLNSNQPQHF.